The 9 T cell receptor beta chains presented below share a single source sample, sequenced in a study of T cells after posttransplantation cyclophosphamide. Busulfan-fludarabine conditioning, marrow transplant, and cyclophosphamide on days +3 and +4 were administered. The repertoire was sequenced with immunoSEQ multiplex PCR; TCRdb's copy has only in-frame clones and lacks some. The sample lists about 5,000 clones; approximately 80% were seen once. The material was PBMCs, obtained 86 days after allogeneic stem cell transplant with posttransplant cyclophosphamide. These receptors all come from a male patient in his forties or fifties who received an allogeneic stem cell transplant from an unrelated donor, was CMV-positive, and had acute GVHD only. A subset of T cells may come from the graft donor.

Regarding this clone: Sequence at one end of the junction differs from germline and may be a read error. The rearrangement links TRBV7-8 to TRBJ1-1; no clear D. Germline lookup yields CDR1 SGHVS and CDR2 FQNEAQ. There are 13 residues in the CDR3. CDR3 DNA sequence: TGTGCCAGCAGCTTAGCGCCGAATACTGAAGCCTTCTTT. Translated, it gives CASSLAPNTEAFF. The variable domain in full, with the rest retrieved from reference TRBV7-8 and TRBJ1-1, is GAGVSQSPRYKVAKRGQDVALRCDPISGHVSLFWYQQALGQGPEFLTYFQNEAQLDKSGLPSDRFFAERPEGSVSTLKIQRTQQEDSAVYLCASSLAPNTEAFFGQGTRLTVV.

A remark on this clone: With a much larger clone just one base away, this may be a read error. V is TRBV4-1 and J is TRBJ1-1; a weak D match, TRBD1 (6 bases). The germline V gene has CDR1 MGHRA and CDR2 YSYEKL. The CDR3 consists of 15 residues. The CDR3 DNA reads TGCGCCAGCCGCCAAGGCCTACAGGGAAACACTGAAGCTTTCTTT. It yields the protein CASRQGLQGNTEAFF.

This sequence joins TRBV4-1 and TRBJ2-1, with 8 bases that match TRBD2. Germline V gene sequence: CDR1 MGHRA, CDR2 YSYEKL. The CDR3 runs to 16 residues. The ends lost 0 bases at V and 2 bases at J; junction bases unmatched: 3. The chain's CDR3 is CASSQEWTSPYNEQFF. The DNA for the CDR3 is TGCGCCAGCAGCCAAGAATGGACTAGCCCCTACAATGAGCAGTTCTTC.

V usage is TRBV19 and J usage is TRBJ2-5; D is unresolved. The CDR3 runs to 15 residues. Trimming removed 5 bases from V and 1 base from J, with 14 bases in between. Looked up from germline, CDR1 is LNHDA and CDR2 is SQIVND (reference sequence). CDR3 loop: CASSPSTETQETQYF. CDR3 DNA sequence: TGTGCCAGTAGTCCTTCGACTGAGACCCAAGAGACCCAGTACTTC. The full variable domain, completed using reference TRBV19 and TRBJ2-5, is DGGITQSPKYLFRKEGQNVTLSCEQNLNHDAMYWYRQDPGQGLRLIYYSQIVNDFQKGDIAEGYSVSREKKESFPLTVTSAQKNPTAFYLCASSPSTETQETQYFGPGTRLLVL.

The chain carries TRBV5-4 and TRBJ1-3, with D uncertain. This CDR3 is 13 amino acids long. V lost 4 bases and J 4 bases, leaving 9 bases between the germline ends. Germline assignment: CDR1 SGHNT and CDR2 YYREEE (reference sequence). DNA of the CDR3: TGTGCCAGCAGCCCCCGTCAGGGAAACACCATATATTTT. Amino acids: CASSPRQGNTIYF.

The chain has TRBV4-1 and TRBJ2-5; a possible D gene is TRBD1 (6 bases). The better agreement between TRBJ2-7 and the DNA end casts doubt on the J call. CDR3 size: 14 residues. Germline CDR1 is MGHRA and CDR2 is YSYEKL. The DNA for the CDR3 is TGCGCCAGCAGCCAGGGGGCCGTATCCTACGAGCAGTACTTC. Encoded protein: CASSQGAVSYEQYF.

The chain recombines TRBV6-1 with TRBJ2-1; 7 bases map to TRBD2. The CDR3 consists of 12 residues. Trimming took 5 bases from V and 7 from J; bases not matched to a gene: 2. Germline CDR1 is MNHNS and CDR2 is SASEGT. The DNA for the CDR3 is TGTGCCAGCAGTTGGACTAGTAATGAGCAGTTCTTC. Protein: CASSWTSNEQFF.

V gene TRBV19 combines with J gene TRBJ1-4; weak D call: TRBD1 (5 bases). The length of the CDR3 is 14 residues. The germline V gene encodes CDR1 LNHDA and CDR2 SQIVND (reference sequence). V lost 8 bases, J lost 8 bases, and 18 bases lay in between. CDR3 nucleotide sequence: TGTGCCAGTCGGCTTGGGCAGGGTGGAGAAAAACTGTTTTTT. Translated: CASRLGQGGEKLFF.

V is TRBV4-2 and J is TRBJ1-3, with 7 bases fitting TRBD1. Per the germline V gene, CDR1 is LGHNA and CDR2 is YNFKEQ. V trimming: 3 bases; J trimming: 0 bases; junction bases outside the gene matches: 8. This CDR3 comprises 17 residues. CDR3 loop: CASSQNPGGNSGNTIYF. CDR3 DNA sequence: TGTGCCAGCAGCCAGAATCCAGGGGGGAACTCTGGAAACACCATATATTTT.